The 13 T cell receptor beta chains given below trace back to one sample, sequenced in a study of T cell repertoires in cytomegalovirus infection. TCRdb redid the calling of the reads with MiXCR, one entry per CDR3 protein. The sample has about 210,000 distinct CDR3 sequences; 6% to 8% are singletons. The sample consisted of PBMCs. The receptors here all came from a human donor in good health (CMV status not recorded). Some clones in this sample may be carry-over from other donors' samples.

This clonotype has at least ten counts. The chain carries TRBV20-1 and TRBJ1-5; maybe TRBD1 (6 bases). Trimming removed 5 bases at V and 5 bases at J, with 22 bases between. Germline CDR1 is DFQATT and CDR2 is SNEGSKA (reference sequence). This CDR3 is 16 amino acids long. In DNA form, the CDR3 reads TGCAGTGCTGCAGACACCGGGACACCGTCACATCAGCCCCAGCATTTT. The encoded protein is CSAADTGTPSHQPQHF.

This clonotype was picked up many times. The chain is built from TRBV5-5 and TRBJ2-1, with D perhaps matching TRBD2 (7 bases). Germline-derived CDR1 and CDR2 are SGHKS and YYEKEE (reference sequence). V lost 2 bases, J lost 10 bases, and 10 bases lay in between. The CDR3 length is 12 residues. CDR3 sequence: CASSFSGGEQFF. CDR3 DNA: TGTGCCAGCAGCTTTTCGGGGGGCGAGCAGTTCTTC.

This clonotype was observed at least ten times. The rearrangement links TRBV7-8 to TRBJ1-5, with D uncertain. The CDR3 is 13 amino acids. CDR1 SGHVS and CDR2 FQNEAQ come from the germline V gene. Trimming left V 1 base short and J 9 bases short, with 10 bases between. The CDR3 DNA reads TGTGCCAGCAGCTTAGGCCGGGATCGGCCCCAGCATTTT. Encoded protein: CASSLGRDRPQHF.

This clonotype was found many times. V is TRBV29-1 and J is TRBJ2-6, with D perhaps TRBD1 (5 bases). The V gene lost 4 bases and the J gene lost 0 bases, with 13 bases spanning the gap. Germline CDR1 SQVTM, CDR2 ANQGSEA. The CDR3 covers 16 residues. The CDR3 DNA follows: TGCAGCGTTGGGCAGGGTGCTAACTCTGGGGCCAACGTCCTGACTTTC. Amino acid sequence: CSVGQGANSGANVLTF.

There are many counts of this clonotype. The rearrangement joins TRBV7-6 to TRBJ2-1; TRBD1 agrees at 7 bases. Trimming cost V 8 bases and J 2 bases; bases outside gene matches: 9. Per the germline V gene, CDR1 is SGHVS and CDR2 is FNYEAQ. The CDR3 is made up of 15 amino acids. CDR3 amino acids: CASGPRTGPYNEQFF. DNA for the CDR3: TGTGCCAGCGGGCCCCGGACAGGTCCCTACAATGAGCAGTTCTTC.

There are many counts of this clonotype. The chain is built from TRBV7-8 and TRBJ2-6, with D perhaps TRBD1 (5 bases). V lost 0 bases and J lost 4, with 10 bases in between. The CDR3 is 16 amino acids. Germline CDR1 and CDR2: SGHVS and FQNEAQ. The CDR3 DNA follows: TGTGCCAGCAGCTTAGCTCTCGCAGGGGGGGCCAACGTCCTGACTTTC. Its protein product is CASSLALAGGANVLTF.

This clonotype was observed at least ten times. The CDR3 is CASRKGEGTEAFF. The CDR3 region has the DNA TGTGCCAGCAGGAAGGGGGAAGGCACTGAAGCTTTCTTT. The chain couples TRBV12-3 or TRBV12-4 to TRBJ1-1, with D maybe TRBD1 (6 bases). The CDR3 length is 13 residues. The V end was cut by 6 bases, the J end by 4 bases, with 12 bases between.

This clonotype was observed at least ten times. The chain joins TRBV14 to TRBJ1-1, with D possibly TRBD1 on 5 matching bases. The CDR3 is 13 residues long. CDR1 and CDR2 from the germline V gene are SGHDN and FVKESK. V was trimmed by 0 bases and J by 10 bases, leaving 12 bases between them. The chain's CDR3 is CASSQEDWGTAFF. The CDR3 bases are TGTGCCAGCAGCCAAGAAGATTGGGGGACAGCTTTCTTT.

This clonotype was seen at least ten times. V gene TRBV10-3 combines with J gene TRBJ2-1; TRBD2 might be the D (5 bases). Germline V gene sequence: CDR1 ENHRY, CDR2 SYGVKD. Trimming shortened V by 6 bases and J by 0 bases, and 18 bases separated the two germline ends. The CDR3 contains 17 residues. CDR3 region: CAIRAREGILSYNEQFF. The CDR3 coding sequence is TGTGCCATCAGGGCTCGCGAGGGAATACTCTCCTACAATGAGCAGTTCTTC.

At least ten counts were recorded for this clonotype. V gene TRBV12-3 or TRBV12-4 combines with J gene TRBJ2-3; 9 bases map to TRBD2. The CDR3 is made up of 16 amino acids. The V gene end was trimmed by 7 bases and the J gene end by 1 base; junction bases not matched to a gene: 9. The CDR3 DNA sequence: TGTGCCAGCACCTCTGGGCTAGCGGGGCGCACAGATACGCAGTATTTT. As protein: CASTSGLAGRTDTQYF.

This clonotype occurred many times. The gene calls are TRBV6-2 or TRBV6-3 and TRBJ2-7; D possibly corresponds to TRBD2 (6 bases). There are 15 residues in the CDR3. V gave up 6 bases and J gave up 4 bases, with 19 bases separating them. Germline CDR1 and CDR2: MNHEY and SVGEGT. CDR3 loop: CASRSLRRDLYEQYF. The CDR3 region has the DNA TGTGCCAGCAGATCTCTGAGAAGGGACTTATACGAGCAGTACTTC.

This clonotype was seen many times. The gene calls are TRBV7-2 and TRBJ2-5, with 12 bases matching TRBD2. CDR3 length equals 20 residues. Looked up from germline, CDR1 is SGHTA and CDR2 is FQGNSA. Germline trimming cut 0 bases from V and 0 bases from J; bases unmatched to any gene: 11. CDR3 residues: CASSLAMTSGGNPYQETQYF. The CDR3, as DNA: TGTGCCAGCAGCTTAGCGATGACTAGCGGGGGCAACCCGTACCAAGAGACCCAGTACTTC.

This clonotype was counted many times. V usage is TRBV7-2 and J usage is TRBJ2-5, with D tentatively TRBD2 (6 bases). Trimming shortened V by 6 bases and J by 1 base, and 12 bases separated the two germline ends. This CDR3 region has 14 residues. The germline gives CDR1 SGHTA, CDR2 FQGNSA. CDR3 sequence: CASSWRGAQETQYF. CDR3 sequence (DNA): TGTGCCAGCAGTTGGCGCGGGGCCCAAGAGACCCAGTACTTC. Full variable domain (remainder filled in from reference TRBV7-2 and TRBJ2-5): GAGVSQSPSNKVTEKGKDVELRCDPISGHTALYWYRQSLGQGLEFLIYFQGNSAPDKSGLPSDRFSAERTGGSVSTLTIQRTQQEDSAVYLCASSWRGAQETQYFGPGTRLLVL.